Shown below are 11 T cell receptor beta chains from a single sample sequenced in a study of Ad26.COV2.S vaccination and SARS-CoV-2 variants. Sample treatment: 15 to 20 received Ad26.COV2.S at low or high dose, single or two shots; about 5 received placebo; per-sample allocation not given. Samples came from day 63 after the first vaccine or placebo injection. The assay was immunoSEQ multiplex PCR, and TCRdb's table has in-frame clones only and misses some. The sample yields hundreds of thousands of clones, about 85% seen once. Here the sequenced sample was peripheral blood, taken in a trial of Ad26.COV2.S vaccine versus placebo. The origin of the receptors is a person aged 18-65 years who received the Ad26.COV2.S COVID-19 vaccine or a placebo.

This rearrangement joins TRBV5-1 to TRBJ2-7; 7 nucleotides line up with TRBD1. With V trimmed by 1 base and J by 3 bases, 10 bases remained unmatched. This CDR3 contains 16 residues. CDR1 SGHRS and CDR2 YFSETQ come from the germline V gene. The CDR3, as DNA: TGCGCCAGCAGCTTGCACCTGGGACAGATTTACTACGAGCAGTACTTC. Its translation: CASSLHLGQIYYEQYF.

The rearrangement links TRBV11-3 to TRBJ2-7; 12 bases align to TRBD2. The germline CDR1 and CDR2 sequences are SGHNT and YENEEA. V gave up 5 bases and J gave up 3 bases; unmatched junction bases: 5. The CDR3 covers 15 residues. CDR3 sequence reads: CASSAGTSGYYEQYF. CDR3 nucleotide sequence: TGTGCCAGCAGCGCCGGGACTAGCGGGTACTACGAGCAGTACTTC.

J is TRBJ1-2 and V is TRBV4-3; D remains ambiguous. CDR1 and CDR2 (germline): LGHNA, YSLEER. V was trimmed by 0 bases and J by 1 base, leaving 12 bases between them. This CDR3 has 16 residues. In nucleotides, the CDR3 is TGCGCCAGCAGCCAAGATTTTGAGCCGCGTAACTATGGCTACACCTTC. It encodes CASSQDFEPRNYGYTF.

The CDR3 sequence: CAWSLSIGSGTDTQYF. In nucleotides, the CDR3 is TGTGCCTGGAGCCTCTCTATTGGCAGCGGCACAGATACGCAGTATTTT. The V call is TRBV30, the J call TRBJ2-3; D is uncertain. The CDR3 extends over 16 amino acids. The V gene lost 3 bases and the J gene lost 1 base, with 17 bases spanning the gap. CDR1 and CDR2 from the germline V gene are GTSNPN and SVGIG (reference sequence).

This clone was observed once. V usage is TRBV7-6 and J usage is TRBJ1-2; D unresolved. The CDR3 is 13 residues long. In germline, CDR1 is SGHVS, CDR2 FNYEAQ. The V end lost 2 bases, the J end lost 0 bases, and 4 bases lay between the germline ends. CDR3 nucleotide sequence: TGTGCCAGCAGCTTACAAACTAACTATGGCTACACCTTC. Protein sequence: CASSLQTNYGYTF.

The V gene is TRBV7-9, the J gene TRBJ1-1; no definite D call. The germline V gene has CDR1 SEHNR and CDR2 FQNEAQ (reference sequence). The CDR3 runs 11 residues. The V and J ends lost 0 bases and 8 bases respectively, with 4 bases between them. CDR3: CASSLAAEAFF. DNA for the CDR3: TGTGCCAGCAGCTTAGCAGCGGAAGCTTTCTTT. The full variable domain, rest sourced from reference TRBV7-9 and TRBJ1-1, is DTGVSQNPRHKITKRGQNVTFRCDPISEHNRLYWYRQTLGQGPEFLTYFQNEAQLEKSRLLSDRFSAERPKGSFSTLEIQRTEQGDSAMYLCASSLAAEAFFGQGTRLTVV.

This clone was counted between two and nine times. This chain uses TRBV9 with TRBJ2-7, with TRBD1 identical over 7 bases. V lost 3 bases, J lost 7 bases, and 10 bases stayed unmatched. The CDR3 runs to 14 residues. Germline lookup yields CDR1 SGDLS and CDR2 YYNGEE. CDR3 protein: CASSARDSAGEQYF. DNA of the CDR3: TGTGCCAGCAGCGCTCGGGACAGTGCTGGGGAGCAGTACTTC.

The chain couples TRBV7-2 to TRBJ2-7; D might be TRBD1 or TRBD2, each matching 5 bases. The CDR3 length is 15 residues. Trimming cost V 3 bases and J 2 bases, with 14 bases left between them. Germline CDR1 SGHTA, CDR2 FQGNSA. CDR3 amino acids: CASSFSGTVTYEQYF. In DNA, the CDR3 is TGTGCCAGCAGCTTTTCCGGGACGGTTACCTACGAGCAGTACTTC.

V is TRBV6-5 and J is TRBJ2-2; 7 bases line up with TRBD1. J was trimmed by 1 base and V by 5 bases; bases with no gene match: 4. In germline, CDR1 is MNHEY, CDR2 SVGAGI. There are 15 residues in the CDR3. CDR3: CASSPRTGNTGELFF. As DNA, the CDR3 is TGTGCCAGCAGTCCTCGGACAGGGAACACCGGGGAGCTGTTTTTT.

This clone was seen a single time. The chain uses TRBV7-2 and TRBJ2-1; 7 bases are shared with TRBD2. J lost 7 bases, V lost 7 bases, and 10 bases had no gene match. The CDR3 runs to 14 residues. From germline, CDR1 is SGHTA and CDR2 FQGNSA. The CDR3 region has the DNA TGTGCCAGCACCGCCGGGACTATCAAGAATGAGCAGTTCTTC. It translates to CASTAGTIKNEQFF.

In DNA form, the CDR3 reads TGTGCCAGCGGGAGGGCCCTGAACACTGAAGCTTTCTTT. Its protein product is CASGRALNTEAFF. The chain links TRBV25-1 to TRBJ1-1; D ambiguous. The germline V and J ends were trimmed by 8 bases and 0 bases, with 10 bases remaining between them. The CDR3 is made up of 13 amino acids. The germline V gene encodes CDR1 MGHDK and CDR2 SYGVNS.